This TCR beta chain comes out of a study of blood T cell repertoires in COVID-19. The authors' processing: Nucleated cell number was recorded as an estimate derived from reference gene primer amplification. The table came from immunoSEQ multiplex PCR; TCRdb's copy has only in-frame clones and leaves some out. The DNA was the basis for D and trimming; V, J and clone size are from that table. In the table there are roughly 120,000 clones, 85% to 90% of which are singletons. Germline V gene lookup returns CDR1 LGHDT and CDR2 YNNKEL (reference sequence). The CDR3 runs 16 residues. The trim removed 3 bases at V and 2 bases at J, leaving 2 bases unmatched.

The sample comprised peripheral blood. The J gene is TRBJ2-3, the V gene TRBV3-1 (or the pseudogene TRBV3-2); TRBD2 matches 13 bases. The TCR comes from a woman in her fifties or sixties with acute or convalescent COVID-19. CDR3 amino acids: CASSHTSGGATDTQYF. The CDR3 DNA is TGTGCCAGCAGCCATACTAGCGGGGGGGCCACAGATACGCAGTATTTT.